The 21 T cell receptor beta chains given below trace back to one sample, sequenced in a study of blood T cell repertoires in COVID-19. Using immunoSEQ multiplex PCR, the repertoire was profiled, and TCRdb retains in-frame clones only, with some absent. The sample holds 270,000 or so clones, almost 90% seen once. The sequenced sample was peripheral blood. All receptors come from a woman aged 55-70 years with COVID-19, enrolled during active disease.

This clone was seen once. The chain recombines TRBV11-1 with TRBJ2-7, with D uncertain. The V gene's germline CDR1 is SGHAT and CDR2 FQDESV (reference sequence). Trimming stripped 7 bases from V and 3 bases from J, with 7 bases between. This CDR3 has 11 amino acids. For the CDR3, the DNA is TGTGCCAGCACCGCTAGCTACGAGCAGTACTTC. Translated: CASTASYEQYF.

This rearrangement joins TRBV5-4 to TRBJ1-1; D is ambiguous. The germline V and J ends were trimmed by 0 bases and 0 bases, with 6 bases remaining between them. Germline V gene data show CDR1 as SGHNT and CDR2 as YYREEE (reference sequence). The CDR3 consists of 14 residues. CDR3 nucleotide sequence: TGTGCCAGCAGCTTGGGTGCGGTGAACACTGAAGCTTTCTTT. Translated, it gives CASSLGAVNTEAFF.

The chain combines TRBV7-2 with TRBJ1-4; 9 nucleotides line up with TRBD1. The CDR3 contains 15 residues. V trimming: 1 base; J trimming: 5 bases; junction bases outside the gene matches: 2. The germline V gene encodes CDR1 SGHTA and CDR2 FQGNSA. CDR3 DNA: TGTGCCAGCAGCTTAGGGGGACAGGGAAATGAAAAACTGTTTTTT. This codes for CASSLGGQGNEKLFF.

The chain combines TRBV14 with TRBJ2-7; D is undetermined. The CDR3 is 14 residues long. Germline V gene data show CDR1 as SGHDN and CDR2 as FVKESK. Trimming pared 1 base from V and 2 bases from J, leaving 9 bases between. This CDR3 reads CASSQGTVPYEQYF. The CDR3 DNA sequence: TGTGCCAGCAGCCAAGGTACAGTCCCCTACGAGCAGTACTTC.

The chain combines TRBV6-5 with TRBJ1-1, with D unclear. The germline V and J ends were trimmed by 7 bases and 10 bases, with 10 bases remaining between them. Germline CDR1 reads MNHEY; CDR2 reads SVGAGI. This CDR3 has 10 amino acids. CDR3 in amino acids: CASIRERAFF. The CDR3 region has the DNA TGTGCCAGCATTCGGGAGAGAGCTTTCTTT.

Only one count was recorded for this clone. J is TRBJ2-5 and V is TRBV5-6; 10 nucleotides line up with TRBD1. CDR1 is SGHDT, CDR2 YYEEEE, per germline. V lost 2 bases, J lost 7 bases, and 14 bases stayed unmatched. The CDR3 spans 17 residues. The CDR3 coding sequence is TGTGCCAGCAGCTTAAGATCCGGGACAGGGGCATATGGGACCCAGTACTTC. It specifies CASSLRSGTGAYGTQYF.

This clone was seen a single time. The rearrangement uses TRBV28 and TRBJ1-5; D is undetermined. The CDR3 consists of 10 residues. V lost 5 bases to trimming and J lost 12 bases, with 8 bases between them. Germline V lookup: CDR1 MDHEN, CDR2 SYDVKM. The CDR3 loop reads CASSISDQHF. CDR3 in DNA: TGTGCCAGCAGTATCTCAGACCAGCATTTT. Based on the CDR3 plus reference TRBV28 and TRBJ1-5, the full variable domain is DVKVTQSSRYLVKRTGEKVFLECVQDMDHENMFWYRQDPGLGLRLIYFSYDVKMKEKGDIPEGYSVSREKKERFSLILESASTNQTSMYLCASSISDQHFGDGTRLSIL.

The J gene is TRBJ2-2, the V gene TRBV7-3, with TRBD2 matching 14 bases. Germline V lookup: CDR1 SGHTA, CDR2 FQGTGA. V gave up 5 bases and J gave up 6 bases; unmatched junction bases: 8. The CDR3 consists of 17 residues. CDR3 region: CASSPSRLAGGPGELFF. CDR3 coding DNA: TGTGCCAGCAGCCCGTCTCGACTAGCGGGGGGGCCCGGGGAGCTGTTTTTT.

The CDR3 loop reads CASSEIGVANYGYTF. The CDR3 DNA reads as TGTGCCAGCAGCGAGATCGGGGTCGCTAACTATGGCTACACCTTC. This chain links TRBV27 with TRBJ1-2; no reliable D call. CDR1 is MNHEY and CDR2 is SMNVEV in the germline V gene (reference sequence). The CDR3 totals 15 residues. V lost 6 bases to trimming and J lost 0 bases, with 14 bases between them.

V is TRBV7-9 and J is TRBJ1-3; 12 nucleotides align to TRBD1. Germline CDR1 SEHNR, CDR2 FQNEAQ (reference sequence). Trimming at V came to 5 bases and at J to 4 bases, leaving 9 bases not matched to a gene. This CDR3 comprises 17 residues. The chain's CDR3 is CASSRDRGRSRGNTIYF. CDR3 nucleotide sequence: TGTGCCAGCAGCCGGGACAGGGGGCGATCGCGCGGAAACACCATATATTTT.

The CDR3 region is CASSLMLVQTEMNTEAFF. The CDR3 DNA reads as TGCGCCAGCAGCTTGATGTTGGTACAGACCGAGATGAACACTGAAGCTTTCTTT. V usage is TRBV5-1 and J usage is TRBJ1-1; D not resolved. CDR1 is SGHRS, CDR2 YFSETQ, per germline. The CDR3 has 18 amino acids. Trimming stripped 1 base from V and 0 bases from J, with 19 bases between.

The J gene is TRBJ1-1, the V gene TRBV18; no reliable D call. The CDR3 sequence is 15 residues long. Deletions cut 2 bases from V and 1 base from J, with 11 bases between. CDR1 and CDR2 from the germline V gene are KGHSH and LQKENI. CDR3 coding DNA: TGTGCCAGCTCACCAAATTCCGTCGGGAACACTGAAGCTTTCTTT. Its translation: CASSPNSVGNTEAFF.

This rearrangement joins TRBV12-3 or TRBV12-4 to TRBJ1-1, with TRBD1 matching 8 bases. After removal of 3 bases from V and 7 bases from J, the junction contained 4 bases not matched to a gene. The CDR3 totals 13 residues. The CDR3 region is CASSFRGQGEAFF. Written as DNA, the CDR3 is TGTGCCAGCAGTTTCAGGGGGCAGGGTGAAGCTTTCTTT.

The chain couples TRBV28 to TRBJ2-1, with TRBD2 matching 8 bases. Per germline, CDR1 MDHEN and CDR2 SYDVKM. CDR3 length: 13 residues. Trimming removed 7 bases from V and 4 bases from J; junction bases left unmatched: 3. Here the CDR3 DNA reads TGTGCCAGCATAGCGGGGTCATACAATGAGCAGTTCTTC. This translates into CASIAGSYNEQFF. The full variable domain, its missing parts supplied by reference TRBV28 and TRBJ2-1, is DVKVTQSSRYLVKRTGEKVFLECVQDMDHENMFWYRQDPGLGLRLIYFSYDVKMKEKGDIPEGYSVSREKKERFSLILESASTNQTSMYLCASIAGSYNEQFFGPGTRLTVL.

V gene TRBV20-1 combines with J gene TRBJ2-1; D is uncertain. The V and J ends lost 6 bases and 6 bases respectively, with 6 bases between them. The CDR3 extends over 10 amino acids. Germline V gene lookup returns CDR1 DFQATT and CDR2 SNEGSKA (reference sequence). The CDR3, as DNA: TGCAGTGCCTTTTTCAATGAGCAGTTCTTC. Translating gives CSAFFNEQFF.

Worth noting for this clone: The junction differs from germline at one of its ends, possibly a read error. The chain combines TRBV2 with TRBJ2-7; possibly TRBD2 for D (5 bases). Germline V gene sequence: CDR1 SNHLY, CDR2 FYNNEI. The CDR3 length is 12 residues. CDR3 residues: CASSLGFSDHLF. The DNA for the CDR3 is TGTGCCAGCAGCCTCGGGTTTAGCGATCACCTCTTC.

The gene calls are TRBV19 and TRBJ2-1, with TRBD2 matching 10 bases. The V and J ends lost 0 bases and 10 bases, in that order; junction bases with no gene match: 6. CDR1 and CDR2 from the germline V gene are LNHDA and SQIVND (reference sequence). This CDR3 is 15 amino acids long. DNA for the CDR3: TGTGCCAGTAGTATAGAGATAGCGGGGGGTTCGGAGCAGTTCTTC. Amino acid sequence: CASSIEIAGGSEQFF.

CDR3 sequence (DNA): TGTGCCAGTAGTGACTTCGGTAGGAGAGCTAGCAATCAGCCCCAGCATTTT. This translates into CASSDFGRRASNQPQHF. The chain uses TRBV19 and TRBJ1-5; D is unresolved. This CDR3 contains 17 residues. Germline V gene lookup returns CDR1 LNHDA and CDR2 SQIVND (reference sequence). Trimming took 5 bases from V and 0 from J, leaving 17 bases between them.

CDR3 protein: CASSTQGNTGELFF. The CDR3 DNA is TGTGCCAGCAGTACACAGGGGAACACCGGGGAGCTGTTTTTT. The rearrangement uses TRBV28 and TRBJ2-2; D perhaps matches TRBD1 (6 bases). The CDR3 runs 14 residues. Trimming stripped 5 bases from V and 1 base from J, with 8 bases between. Germline V gene sequence: CDR1 MDHEN, CDR2 SYDVKM.

This rearrangement joins TRBV9 to TRBJ2-5; 13 bases agree with TRBD2. Trimming cost V 4 bases and J 2 bases; bases outside gene matches: 11. From germline, CDR1 is SGDLS and CDR2 YYNGEE. The CDR3 runs to 18 residues. CDR3 region: CASSSLLPGLAGQETQYF. The CDR3 coding sequence is TGTGCCAGCAGCTCCCTTCTTCCGGGACTAGCGGGACAAGAGACCCAGTACTTC.

The chain is built from TRBV7-8 and TRBJ2-2; 8 bases are a match to TRBD1. V lost 1 base to trimming and J lost 7 bases; unmatched junction nucleotides: 5. Germline CDR1 is SGHVS and CDR2 is FQNEAQ. The CDR3 has 15 residues. The CDR3 spells CASSLDPGGIGELFF. CDR3 sequence (DNA): TGTGCCAGCAGCTTAGATCCAGGGGGCATCGGGGAGCTGTTTTTT.